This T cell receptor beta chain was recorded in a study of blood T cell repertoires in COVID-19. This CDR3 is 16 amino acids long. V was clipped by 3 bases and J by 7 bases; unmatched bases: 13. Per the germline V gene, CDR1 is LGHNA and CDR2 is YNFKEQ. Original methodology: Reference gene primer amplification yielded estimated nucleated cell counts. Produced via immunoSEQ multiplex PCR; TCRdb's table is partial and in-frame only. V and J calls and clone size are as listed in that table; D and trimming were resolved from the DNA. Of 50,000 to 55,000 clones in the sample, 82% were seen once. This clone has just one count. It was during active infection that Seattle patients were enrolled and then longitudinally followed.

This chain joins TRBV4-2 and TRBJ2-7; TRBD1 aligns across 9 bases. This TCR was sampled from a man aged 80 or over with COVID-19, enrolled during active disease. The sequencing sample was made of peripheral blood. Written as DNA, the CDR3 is TGTGCCAGCAGCCAGCCAACCGGGACAGGGCTAGGGGAGCAGTACTTC. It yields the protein CASSQPTGTGLGEQYF.